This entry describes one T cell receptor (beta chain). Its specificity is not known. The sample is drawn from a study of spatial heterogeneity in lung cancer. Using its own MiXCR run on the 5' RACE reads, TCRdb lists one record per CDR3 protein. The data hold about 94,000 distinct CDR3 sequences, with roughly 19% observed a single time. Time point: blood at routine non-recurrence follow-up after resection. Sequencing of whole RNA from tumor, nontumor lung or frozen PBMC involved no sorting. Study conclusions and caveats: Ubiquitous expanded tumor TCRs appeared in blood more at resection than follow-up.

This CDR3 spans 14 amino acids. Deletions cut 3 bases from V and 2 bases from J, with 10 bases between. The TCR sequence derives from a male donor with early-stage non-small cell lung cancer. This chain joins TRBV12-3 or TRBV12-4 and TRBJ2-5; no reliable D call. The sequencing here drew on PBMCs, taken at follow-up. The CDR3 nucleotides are TGTGCCAGCAGTTTGGACGCACCTCAAGAGACCCAGTACTTC. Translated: CASSLDAPQETQYF.